This T cell receptor beta chain was recovered during a study of CD8+CD57+ T cells in acquired aplastic anemia. Study context: Across the sorted CD4+ and CD8+ cells, DNA amounts averaged roughly 3.5 ug. Overall study findings and caveats: Some 28 sequences, all CD8+ CDR3, were shared between patients and controls.

Looked up from germline, CDR1 is KGHDR and CDR2 is SFDVKD. The length of the CDR3 is 14 residues. V lost 3 bases to trimming and J lost 11 bases, with 16 bases between them. CD8+CD57+ cell expansion, shown by flow cytometry, had occurred in the patients selected for sequencing. Therapy had not been given to patients before blood sampling. In regard to this clonotype: Its target is unknown.

For CDR3 and TCR beta VDJ profiling, genomic DNA was the template used. TCRdb passed the reads through MiXCR, listing each CDR3 protein once. The top ten clones hold 15% to 20% of a sample with a few hundred thousand distinct CDR3 sequences, roughly 50% of them seen once. The V gene is TRBV24-1, the J gene TRBJ1-5; no clear D. Source material: sorted CD4+, CD8+, or CD8+CD57+ T cells (not recorded which) from PBMCs. The clonotype originates from a human donor with aplastic anemia. As DNA, the CDR3 is TGTGCCACCAGTGATATGGCCGGGGAAGAGGCCCAGCATTTT. This sequence encodes CATSDMAGEEAQHF.